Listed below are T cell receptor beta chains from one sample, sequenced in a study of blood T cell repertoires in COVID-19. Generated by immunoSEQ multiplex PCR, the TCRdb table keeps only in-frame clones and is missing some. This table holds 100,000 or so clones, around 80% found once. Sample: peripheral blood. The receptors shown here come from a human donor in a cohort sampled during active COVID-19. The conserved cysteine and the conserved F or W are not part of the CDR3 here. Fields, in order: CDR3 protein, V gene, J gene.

cdr3_aa: ASSPTGPEQF
v_call: TRBV18
j_call: TRBJ2-1

cdr3_aa: ASSLVAGDLYEQY
v_call: TRBV11-2
j_call: TRBJ2-7

cdr3_aa: ASSQEGLYGYT
v_call: TRBV3-1/TRBV3-2
j_call: TRBJ1-2

cdr3_aa: ASSSFRGHEQY
v_call: TRBV11-3
j_call: TRBJ2-7

cdr3_aa: ASGEVSIHEQY
v_call: TRBV28
j_call: TRBJ2-7

cdr3_aa: ATSRDGTGGNEKLF
v_call: TRBV15
j_call: TRBJ1-4

cdr3_aa: ASRQLAGGSDTQY
v_call: TRBV2
j_call: TRBJ2-3

cdr3_aa: ASRPQVLNEKLF
v_call: TRBV27
j_call: TRBJ1-4

cdr3_aa: ASSVTGAGANVLT
v_call: TRBV19
j_call: TRBJ2-6

cdr3_aa: ASSLYLGTGGVRDTEAF
v_call: TRBV28
j_call: TRBJ1-1

cdr3_aa: ASSEFKLATSYEQY
v_call: TRBV10-1
j_call: TRBJ2-7

cdr3_aa: ASSEPGRGDYGYT
v_call: TRBV6-1
j_call: TRBJ1-2

cdr3_aa: ASGRRDYGYT
v_call: TRBV5-6
j_call: TRBJ1-2

cdr3_aa: ASSLAYYRGPDSNQPQH
v_call: TRBV5-1
j_call: TRBJ1-5